This TCR beta chain stems from a study of cytomegalovirus exposure and HLA in healthy donors. CDR3 length: 13 residues. Germline CDR1 SNHLY, CDR2 FYNNEI. With 6 bases removed from V and 0 bases from J, the gap between germline ends came to 8 bases. As for this clone: Its specificity is not known.

The PCR was carried out with 60 Vbeta primers and 13 Jbeta primers. Produced via immunoSEQ multiplex PCR; TCRdb's table is partial and in-frame only. Of roughly 120,000 clones in the sample, about 79% were seen once. Findings of the study overall: V- and J-gene trimming in TCR beta was tied to a missense DCLRE1C variant by an analysis performed later. In a later analysis, at a false discovery rate of 0.05, 15,000 to 20,000 TCR beta sequences were associated with HLA alleles. The study labeled around 160 TCR beta chains cytomegalovirus-associated. Data from an earlier analysis indicated that most TCR beta V segments were productive either about 87% or about 30% of the time.

Sample: PBMCs. The rearrangement uses TRBV2 and TRBJ1-1; the D is unclear. The receptor's source is a middle-aged man in good health and CMV-seronegative. The CDR3 loop reads CASRSFLNTEAFF. The CDR3 nucleotides read TGTGCCAGCAGAAGCTTTTTGAACACTGAAGCTTTCTTT.